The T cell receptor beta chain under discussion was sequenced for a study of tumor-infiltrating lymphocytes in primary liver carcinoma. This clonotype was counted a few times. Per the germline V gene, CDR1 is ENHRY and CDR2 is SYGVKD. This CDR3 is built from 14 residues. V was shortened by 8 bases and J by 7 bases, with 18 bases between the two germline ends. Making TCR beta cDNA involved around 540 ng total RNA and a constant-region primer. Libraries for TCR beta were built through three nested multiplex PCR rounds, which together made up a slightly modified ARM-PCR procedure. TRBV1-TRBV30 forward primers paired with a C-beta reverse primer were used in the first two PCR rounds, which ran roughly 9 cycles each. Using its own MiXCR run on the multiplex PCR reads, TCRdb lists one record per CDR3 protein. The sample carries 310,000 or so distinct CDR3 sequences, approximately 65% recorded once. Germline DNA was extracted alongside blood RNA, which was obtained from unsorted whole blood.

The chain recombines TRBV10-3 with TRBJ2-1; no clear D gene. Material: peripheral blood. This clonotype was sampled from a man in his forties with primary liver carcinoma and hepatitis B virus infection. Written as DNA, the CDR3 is TGTGCCATCCAAAGCCCCCTGTCTGGGAATGAGCAGTTCTTC. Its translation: CAIQSPLSGNEQFF.